The 3 T cell receptor beta chains reported below all come from one sample, sequenced in a study of T cells after yellow fever vaccination (dated by TCRdb to between 2017 and 2020). This sample's treatment or condition label indicates: live attenuated yellow fever vaccine strain. Library prep was done by 5' RACE. The sequencing machine was an Illumina HiSeq 2500. TCRdb redid the processing of the public reads, applying fastp at Q25 and MiXCR, and retained in-frame beta chains. Each CDR3 protein gets just one entry, which takes the most common genes and DNA from the rows behind it. The sample profile shows 300,000 or so distinct CDR3 sequences; 6.8% of them were found once. The top ten clones comprise 15% to 20% of the sample. The sample here was PBMCs, taken around 45 days after the first yellow fever vaccination. All receptors derive from a man younger than 35 who received the YFV17D yellow fever vaccine.

There are a few counts of this clonotype. The V call is TRBV7-2, the J call TRBJ2-7; a possible D gene is TRBD1 (5 bases). Germline V gene data show CDR1 as SGHTA and CDR2 as FQGNSA. The CDR3 is made up of 13 amino acids. V was cut by 1 base and J by 4 bases, with 8 bases left in between. In nucleotides, the CDR3 is TGTGCCAGCAGCTTAGTCGCAGGGTACGAGCAGTACTTC. It translates to CASSLVAGYEQYF.

This clonotype was seen many times. The CDR3 protein is CASSVLAGPQETQYF. The CDR3 nucleotides read TGTGCCAGCAGTGTACTAGCGGGGCCCCAAGAGACCCAGTACTTC. This chain links TRBV6-5 with TRBJ2-5, with TRBD2 matching 10 bases. The CDR3 is made up of 15 amino acids. Germline assignment: CDR1 MNHEY and CDR2 SVGAGI. After removal of 5 bases from V and 1 base from J, the junction contained 4 bases not matched to a gene.

The CDR3 loop reads CASSTTGFTGELFF. The CDR3 nucleotides read TGCGCCAGCAGCACGACTGGGTTCACCGGGGAGCTGTTTTTT. The V call is TRBV5-1, the J call TRBJ2-2, with no clear D. Trimming left V 4 bases short and J 4 bases short, with 11 bases between. The length of the CDR3 is 14 residues. Germline-derived CDR1 and CDR2 are SGHRS and YFSETQ.